These T cell receptor beta chains were read from a single sample in a study of CD8 T cells in Susac syndrome. A single record per CDR3 protein comes from TCRdb applying MiXCR to the immunoSEQ multiplex PCR reads. Of about 280,000 distinct CDR3 sequences in the sample, approximately 85% were seen once. The sequenced sample was CD8+ T cells from PBMCs. These receptor sequences come from a human donor with multiple sclerosis. Both conserved end residues are part of each CDR3. A D gene is named only where the DNA matches it firmly. Not all rows give a size; the values are once, few, many and, for expanded clones, a class.

J | V | D | size | CDR3 | DNA
TRBJ2-5 | TRBV7-9 | NA | NA | CASSLPGNQETQYF | TGTGCCAGCAGCTTACCGGGCAACCAAGAGACCCAGTACTTC
TRBJ1-2 | TRBV7-2 | NA | NA | CASSLSRGQDNYGYTF | TGTGCCAGCAGCTTATCCCGAGGGCAGGATAACTATGGCTACACCTTC
TRBJ2-2 | TRBV29-1 | NA | NA | CSVENYTMGSGELFF | TGCAGCGTTGAAAACTATACCATGGGGTCCGGGGAGCTGTTTTTT
TRBJ2-1 | TRBV5-4 | TRBD2 | NA | CASSSPDGTSGRAMDEQFF | TGTGCCAGCAGCTCGCCCGACGGGACTAGCGGGAGGGCCATGGATGAGCAGTTCTTC
TRBJ2-1 | TRBV7-3 | TRBD2 | NA | CASSFKLAGGYNEQFF | TGTGCCAGCAGCTTCAAGCTAGCGGGAGGCTACAATGAGCAGTTCTTC
TRBJ2-7 | TRBV27 | TRBD1 | NA | CASRNLPTGVEQYF | TGTGCCAGCAGAAACCTCCCAACAGGGGTGGAGCAGTACTTC
TRBJ1-2 | TRBV5-1 | TRBD1 | NA | CASSNRDRAPLNYGYTF | TGCGCCAGCAGCAACCGCGACAGGGCCCCGCTTAACTATGGCTACACCTTC
TRBJ2-1 | TRBV20-1 | TRBD1 | NA | CSARGPFTGGSYNEQFF | TGCAGTGCTAGAGGCCCCTTCACAGGGGGCTCCTACAATGAGCAGTTCTTC
TRBJ2-7 | TRBV20-1 | NA | NA | CSARATGSYEQYF | TGCAGTGCTAGGGCAACGGGCTCCTACGAGCAGTACTTC
TRBJ1-2 | TRBV19 | NA | NA | CASQDRSSYGYTF | TGTGCCAGTCAGGACAGATCCTCCTATGGCTACACCTTC
TRBJ2-1 | TRBV12-3/TRBV12-4 | NA | NA | CASSPEGGYNEQFF | TGTGCCAGCAGCCCGGAAGGGGGATACAATGAGCAGTTCTTC
TRBJ2-1 | TRBV21-1 | NA | once | CASSKFSGPRGSYNEQFF | TGTGCCAGCAGCAAATTCAGCGGGCCAAGGGGTTCCTACAATGAGCAGTTCTTC
TRBJ1-5 | TRBV6-6 | NA | NA | CASSSLGVQPQHF | TGTGCCAGCAGTTCTCTCGGGGTACAGCCCCAGCATTTT
TRBJ2-5 | TRBV5-6 | NA | NA | CASSLARGQVGETQYF | TGTGCCAGCAGCTTGGCCCGGGGGCAGGTGGGGGAGACCCAGTACTTC
TRBJ2-7 | TRBV9 | NA | NA | CASSEGDADSSSYEQYF | TGTGCCAGCAGCGAGGGGGATGCGGACTCGAGCTCCTACGAGCAGTACTTC
TRBJ2-7 | TRBV20-1 | NA | NA | CSSGRGGNEQYF | TGCAGCTCGGGACGGGGCGGGAACGAGCAGTACTTC
TRBJ2-7 | TRBV28 | TRBD1 | NA | CASSFFRQGTTYEQYF | TGTGCCAGCAGTTTCTTTAGACAGGGGACGACCTACGAGCAGTACTTC
TRBJ2-5 | TRBV12-3/TRBV12-4 | TRBD1 | NA | CASSPDRVWETQYF | TGTGCCAGCAGTCCCGACAGGGTGTGGGAGACCCAGTACTTC
TRBJ2-1 | TRBV19 | TRBD2 | NA | CASRPSTSGNHNEQFF | TGTGCCAGTAGGCCGTCGACTAGCGGGAATCACAATGAGCAGTTCTTC
TRBJ2-3 | TRBV10-3 | NA | NA | CAIWDLHTDTQYF | TGTGCCATCTGGGACCTGCACACAGATACGCAGTATTTT
TRBJ2-2 | TRBV20-1 | TRBD2 | NA | CSARQTSENTGELFF | TGCAGTGCTAGGCAGACTAGCGAGAACACCGGGGAGCTGTTTTTT
TRBJ2-7 | TRBV20-1 | TRBD1 | NA | CSASAGQGYEQYF | TGCAGTGCCTCGGCGGGACAGGGGTACGAGCAGTACTTC
TRBJ1-1 | TRBV7-9 | TRBD1 | NA | CASNDGQGTEAFF | TGTGCCAGCAACGACGGACAGGGGACTGAAGCTTTCTTT
TRBJ1-5 | TRBV5-1 | TRBD1 | NA | CASSLVGGGSQPQHF | TGCGCCAGCAGCTTGGTAGGGGGCGGTAGTCAGCCCCAGCATTTT
TRBJ1-1 | TRBV27 | NA | NA | CASSLGPQNTEAFF | TGTGCCAGCAGTTTAGGGCCCCAGAACACTGAAGCTTTCTTT
TRBJ2-7 | TRBV13 | TRBD1 | NA | CASSSDRADEQYF | TGTGCCAGCAGCTCTGACAGGGCCGACGAGCAGTACTTC